The 20 T cell receptor beta chains reported below all come from one sample, sequenced in a study of CD8 T cells in Susac syndrome. An input of 0.5 to 1 ug of RNA was subjected to reverse transcription using random hexamers. One entry per CDR3 protein, called by TCRdb with MiXCR from the immunoSEQ multiplex PCR reads. The table lists some 190,000 distinct CDR3 sequences, 90% to 95% of them singletons. Specimen: CD4+ T cells from PBMCs. The origin of the receptors is a human donor in good health.

This chain uses TRBV4-2 with TRBJ2-2; D gene ambiguous. V gave up 0 bases and J gave up 7 bases, with 12 bases separating them. Germline V gene sequence: CDR1 LGHNA, CDR2 YNFKEQ. The CDR3 has 15 residues. The CDR3 bases are TGTGCCAGCAGCCAAGATCAAATTACCTACGGGGAGCTGTTTTTT. Translation gives CASSQDQITYGELFF.

V is TRBV20-1 and J is TRBJ2-5, with D possibly being TRBD1 or TRBD2 (5 bases each). The CDR3 is 16 amino acids. CDR1 and CDR2 from the germline V gene are DFQATT and SNEGSKA (reference sequence). Deletions cut 2 bases from V and 5 bases from J, with 21 bases between. CDR3 coding DNA: TGCAGTGCTAGACGCGAGGCCGGGACCCGGCGGGAGACCCAGTACTTC. This sequence encodes CSARREAGTRRETQYF.

J is TRBJ2-4 and V is TRBV7-2; D not resolved. The germline V and J ends were trimmed by 5 bases and 3 bases, with 11 bases remaining between them. The length of the CDR3 is 14 residues. Germline V gives CDR1 SGHTA, CDR2 FQGNSA. The CDR3 nucleotides read TGTGCCAGCAGCCCCGGTGGCCTCAAAAACATTCAGTACTTC. The encoded protein is CASSPGGLKNIQYF.

The chain links TRBV28 to TRBJ2-4; 8 bases fit TRBD1. The germline CDR1 and CDR2 sequences are MDHEN and SYDVKM. The CDR3 is 15 residues long. V was clipped by 5 bases and J by 7 bases; unmatched bases: 10. The DNA for the CDR3 is TGTGCCAGCAGTATCACACCGCGGACAGGGAACATTCAGTACTTC. This sequence encodes CASSITPRTGNIQYF.

This rearrangement joins TRBV23-1 to TRBJ2-3, with 9 bases aligning to TRBD1. TRBV23-1 is given ORF status, its function remaining uncertain. J lost 4 bases, V lost 8 bases, and 10 bases had no gene match. The CDR3 runs 15 residues. The CDR3 sequence: CASRNRDRVPDTQYF. DNA for the CDR3: TGCGCCAGCCGAAACCGGGACAGGGTACCAGATACGCAGTATTTT.

The CDR3 nucleotides read TGTGCCAGCGGAGGACAGGGGGTTAATTCACCCCTCCACTTT. It translates to CASGGQGVNSPLHF. The chain has TRBV25-1 and TRBJ1-6; 10 bases fit TRBD1. Unmatched junction bases numbered 4, after V lost 8 bases and J lost 6 bases. The germline gives CDR1 MGHDK, CDR2 SYGVNS. The CDR3 covers 14 residues.

V is TRBV29-1 and J is TRBJ2-3; 8 nucleotides agree with TRBD1. The germline V gene has CDR1 SQVTM and CDR2 ANQGSEA. Trimming at V came to 6 bases and at J to 6 bases, leaving 11 bases not matched to a gene. CDR3 length equals 14 residues. Written as DNA, the CDR3 is TGCAGCGTCGCCGACAGGGGCCGGGGGGATACGCAGTATTTT. Translated: CSVADRGRGDTQYF.

The rearrangement joins TRBV28 to TRBJ1-1; D possibly corresponds to TRBD1 (5 bases). V lost 7 bases and J lost 8, with 20 bases in between. The CDR3 consists of 14 residues. CDR1 and CDR2 from the germline V gene are MDHEN and SYDVKM. The DNA of the CDR3 is TGTGCCAGCACCGCAGCCGGGGCAAGAGGGGAAGCTTTCTTT. As protein: CASTAAGARGEAFF.

The V and J genes are TRBV7-3 and TRBJ2-1; D perhaps matches TRBD2 (5 bases). Germline lookup yields CDR1 SGHTA and CDR2 FQGTGA. Trimming took off 1 base at V and 9 bases at J, with 10 bases between the two ends. CDR3 length: 13 amino acids. The CDR3 DNA sequence: TGTGCCAGCAGCTTAATTAGGGCGGGTGAGCAGTTCTTC. It translates to CASSLIRAGEQFF.

The chain uses TRBV19 and TRBJ2-2; 8 nucleotides line up with TRBD2. CDR1 is LNHDA, CDR2 SQIVND, per germline (reference sequence). The J segment lost 3 bases and the V segment lost 2 bases, leaving 2 bases of the junction unmatched. The CDR3 has 15 amino acids. The CDR3 protein is CASSIIAGYTGELFF. The CDR3 DNA reads as TGTGCCAGTAGTATAATAGCGGGGTACACCGGGGAGCTGTTTTTT.

The rearrangement joins TRBV20-1 to TRBJ1-4; D unclear. V lost 4 bases and J 0 bases, leaving 15 bases between the germline ends. The CDR3 sequence is 16 residues long. CDR1 DFQATT and CDR2 SNEGSKA come from the germline V gene (reference sequence). Here the CDR3 DNA reads TGCAGTGCTAACTCCCGAATCCTTGCAACTAATGAAAAACTGTTTTTT. Its translation is CSANSRILATNEKLFF.

The rearrangement joins TRBV7-2 to TRBJ2-7; D tentatively fits TRBD1 or TRBD2 (5 bases each). The germline CDR1 and CDR2 sequences are SGHTA and FQGNSA. The germline V and J ends were trimmed by 4 bases and 6 bases, with 13 bases remaining between them. This CDR3 is built from 13 residues. The CDR3 coding sequence is TGTGCCAGCAGCTATTCAACGGGGCGCGAGCAGTACGTC. Its translation is CASSYSTGREQYV.

This clonotype was recorded only once. This sequence joins TRBV28 and TRBJ2-7; 7 bases agree with TRBD1. Looked up from germline, CDR1 is MDHEN and CDR2 is SYDVKM. Trimming at V came to 6 bases and at J to 2 bases, leaving 4 bases not matched to a gene. The CDR3 length is 13 residues. CDR3 loop: CASRETGPYEQYF. The CDR3, as DNA: TGTGCCAGCAGGGAGACAGGGCCCTACGAGCAGTACTTC.

This rearrangement joins TRBV7-9 to TRBJ1-1, with D possibly matching TRBD1 (6 bases). The germline CDR1 and CDR2 sequences are SEHNR and FQNEAQ (reference sequence). The CDR3 consists of 13 residues. V lost 5 bases and J lost 4, with 11 bases in between. The CDR3 region is CASSADRFTEAFF. The CDR3 coding sequence is TGTGCCAGCAGCGCCGACAGGTTCACTGAAGCTTTCTTT.

The V and J genes are TRBV28 and TRBJ2-5; possible D gene TRBD2, 5 bases. The germline V gene has CDR1 MDHEN and CDR2 SYDVKM. This CDR3 spans 15 amino acids. V was shortened by 6 bases and J by 0 bases, with 14 bases between the two germline ends. CDR3 bases: TGTGCCAGCAGCCCCGACGGGGTGGACCAAGAGACCCAGTACTTC. This encodes CASSPDGVDQETQYF.

The chain carries TRBV5-1 and TRBJ2-1; D is perhaps TRBD2 (5 bases). V was trimmed by 0 bases and J by 4 bases, leaving 11 bases between them. This CDR3 has 15 residues. CDR1 SGHRS and CDR2 YFSETQ come from the germline V gene. DNA of the CDR3: TGCGCCAGCAGCTTGGGCGGGCGGAGTTACAATGAGCAGTTCTTC. Amino acid sequence: CASSLGGRSYNEQFF. Supplemented by reference TRBV5-1 and TRBJ2-1, the full variable domain reads KAGVTQTPRYLIKTRGQQVTLSCSPISGHRSVSWYQQTPGQGLQFLFEYFSETQRNKGNFPGRFSGRQFSNSRSEMNVSTLELGDSALYLCASSLGGRSYNEQFFGPGTRLTVL.

This clonotype was found once. The rearrangement links TRBV3-1 to TRBJ2-5; no definite D call. Germline CDR1 is LGHDT and CDR2 is YNNKEL (reference sequence). The V gene lost 4 bases and the J gene lost 6 bases, with 12 bases spanning the gap. The CDR3 contains 13 residues. CDR3 nucleotide sequence: TGTGCCAGCAGCCCGACGCTGCAACAGACCCAGTACTTC. It specifies CASSPTLQQTQYF.

The chain links TRBV9 to TRBJ2-1; 8 bases match TRBD2. Germline loops: CDR1 SGDLS, CDR2 YYNGEE. The CDR3 runs to 15 residues. V shed 0 bases, J shed 4 bases, and the junction held 3 bases outside the gene matches. The CDR3 sequence is CASSVDGGGYNEQFF. The DNA of the CDR3 is TGTGCCAGCAGCGTAGATGGCGGGGGGTACAATGAGCAGTTCTTC. The variable domain in full, completed from reference TRBV9 and TRBJ2-1, reads DSGVTQTPKHLITATGQRVTLRCSPRSGDLSVYWYQQSLDQGLQFLIQYYNGEERAKGNILERFSAQQFPDLHSELNLSSLELGDSALYFCASSVDGGGYNEQFFGPGTRLTVL.

The chain carries TRBV27 and TRBJ2-3, with D tentatively TRBD1 or TRBD2 (6 bases each). CDR1 MNHEY and CDR2 SMNVEV come from the germline V gene (reference sequence). Trimming shortened V by 4 bases and J by 1 base, and 18 bases separated the two germline ends. CDR3 length: 17 amino acids. DNA for the CDR3: TGTGCCAGCAGTTCCGGGGGACACGGGGGAGGCACAGATACGCAGTATTTT. This gives the protein CASSSGGHGGGTDTQYF.

CDR3 DNA sequence: TGTGCCAGCTCACCACTCCCCCTTTTCGAGCAGTACGTC. Protein: CASSPLPLFEQYV. The genes are TRBV18 and TRBJ2-7; the D is unclear. In germline, CDR1 is KGHSH, CDR2 LQKENI. Trimming stripped 1 base from V and 6 bases from J, with 10 bases between. The CDR3 runs to 13 residues.